This T cell receptor (beta chain) was profiled in a study of blood T cell repertoires in COVID-19. Original processing notes: Reference gene primer amplification gave nucleated cell count estimates. Here immunoSEQ multiplex PCR was the method, and the copy in TCRdb shows in-frame clones only, minus some. That table is the source of V, J and clone size, and D and trimming were worked out from the DNA. In the table there are about 190,000 clones, over 75% of which are singletons. The CDR3 spans 13 residues. Trimming at V came to 5 bases and at J to 8 bases, leaving 9 bases not matched to a gene. CDR1 SGHAT and CDR2 FQNNGV come from the germline V gene.

The receptor was derived from a woman aged 45-60 years with acute or convalescent COVID-19. V usage is TRBV11-2 and J usage is TRBJ2-7; TRBD1 matches at 7 bases. Sequences were obtained from peripheral blood. CDR3 loop: CASSGTGQLKQYF. DNA of the CDR3: TGTGCCAGCAGCGGAACGGGACAGCTCAAGCAGTACTTC.